This T cell receptor beta chain was identified during a study of radiotherapy plus CTLA-4 blockade in lung cancer. Study at large: With roughly a third of patients having disease control, objective responses were seen in approximately 18%. Regarding the study as a whole: After treatment with radiotherapy plus ipilimumab, TCR clones that came from the tumor expanded in blood. Interferon-beta, together with early blood T cell clone dynamics, reportedly best predicted response.

The CDR3 length is 14 residues. Germline V CDR1 and CDR2: MGHDK, SYGVNS. V shed 0 bases, J shed 6 bases, and the junction held 2 bases outside the gene matches. Libraries were prepared by immunoSEQ multiplex PCR; TCRdb keeps only in-frame clonotypes and omits some of them. The table records 65,000 to 85,000 clones, roughly 69% of them present only once. This clone was recorded once. Its antigen is not identified. This chain joins TRBV25-1 and TRBJ2-1, with 7 bases aligning to TRBD1. The receptor was isolated from a human donor with non-small cell lung cancer whose response to radiotherapy plus ipilimumab could not be evaluated. The source material was peripheral blood, sampled from a patient treated with radiotherapy plus ipilimumab. This CDR3 reads CASSEYRDSNEQFF. CDR3 nucleotide sequence: TGTGCCAGCAGTGAATACCGGGACAGCAATGAGCAGTTCTTC.